The 30 T cell receptor beta chains below were found in one sample sequenced in a study of blood T cell repertoires in COVID-19. Method: immunoSEQ multiplex PCR; TCRdb's copy keeps in-frame clones and lacks some. The repertoire has around 160,000 clones, 86% of them found once; the top ten carry roughly 0.99%. The specimen sequenced was peripheral blood. These receptor sequences come from a man aged 18 to 30 with acute or convalescent COVID-19.

The chain carries TRBV7-3 and TRBJ1-5, with D tentatively TRBD1 (5 bases). The germline gives CDR1 SGHTA, CDR2 FQGTGA. V shed 2 bases and J shed 4 bases, with 12 bases lying between them. The CDR3 is 15 amino acids. CDR3 bases: TGTGCCAGCAGCTTAGACGGGGGATTAAATCAGCCCCAGCATTTT. Translated: CASSLDGGLNQPQHF.

The genes are TRBV19 and TRBJ2-7; the match to TRBD1 covers 10 bases. Germline V gene sequence: CDR1 LNHDA, CDR2 SQIVND (reference sequence). V shed 6 bases and J 12 bases; nucleotides not matched to a gene: 5. The length of the CDR3 is 11 residues. The CDR3 coding sequence is TGTGCCAGTAGCCCGGGACAGGGGACGTACTTC. This gives the protein CASSPGQGTYF.

The chain is built from TRBV10-1 and TRBJ1-1; tentatively, D is TRBD1 (6 bases). Germline CDR1 WNHNN, CDR2 SYGVQD (reference sequence). The CDR3 is made up of 13 amino acids. Trimming took off 3 bases at V and 8 bases at J, with 13 bases between the two ends. The DNA for the CDR3 is TGCGCCAGCAGTGAAAGGGAGGGGGGGGAAGCTTTCTTT. Its protein product is CASSEREGGEAFF.

The chain couples TRBV4-2 to TRBJ2-7; 14 nucleotides align to TRBD2. The germline V gene encodes CDR1 LGHNA and CDR2 YNFKEQ. The J segment lost 5 bases and the V segment lost 5 bases, leaving 5 bases of the junction unmatched. The CDR3 covers 15 residues. CDR3 DNA sequence: TGTGCCAGCAGCATGACTAGCGGGGGGGCCCACGAGCAGTACGTC. Its protein product is CASSMTSGGAHEQYV.

The V and J genes are TRBV7-9 and TRBJ2-5; TRBD2 matches 8 bases. Germline V lookup: CDR1 SEHNR, CDR2 FQNEAQ (reference sequence). The CDR3 is 16 residues long. Losses at the gene ends were 1 base for V and 2 bases for J; bases not matched to a gene: 6. The CDR3 loop reads CASSLETGGAQETQYF. The CDR3 DNA reads as TGTGCCAGCAGCTTAGAAACCGGGGGGGCGCAAGAGACCCAGTACTTC.

The J gene is TRBJ1-5, the V gene TRBV7-9; 8 bases are a match to TRBD1. This CDR3 comprises 17 residues. The V segment lost 1 base and the J segment 5 bases; nucleotides outside the gene matches: 10. Germline loops: CDR1 SEHNR, CDR2 FQNEAQ (reference sequence). The CDR3: CASSLGGPGGDHQPQHF. DNA for the CDR3: TGTGCCAGCAGCTTAGGGGGACCAGGGGGCGATCATCAGCCCCAGCATTTT.

The gene calls are TRBV5-1 and TRBJ2-1, with TRBD1 matching over 9 bases. CDR3 length: 15 amino acids. Looked up from germline, CDR1 is SGHRS and CDR2 is YFSETQ. V lost 6 bases to trimming and J lost 4 bases; unmatched junction nucleotides: 8. The CDR3 bases are TGCGCCAGCACCATCGGGACAGGGCTTTACAATGAGCAGTTCTTC. The encoded protein is CASTIGTGLYNEQFF.

This clone was seen only once. This sequence joins TRBV27 and TRBJ1-6, with a tentative D call TRBD1 (6 bases). The germline V gene encodes CDR1 MNHEY and CDR2 SMNVEV (reference sequence). The CDR3 is 15 amino acids. Trimming stripped 0 bases from V and 9 bases from J, with 12 bases between. The CDR3 sequence is CASSLSGAPFSPLHF. CDR3 DNA sequence: TGTGCCAGCAGTTTATCGGGGGCTCCCTTTTCACCCCTCCACTTT.

V and J are TRBV4-2 and TRBJ1-6; a weak D match, TRBD1 (5 bases). Trimming stripped 0 bases from V and 0 bases from J, with 21 bases between. The CDR3 is 21 residues long. Looked up from germline, CDR1 is LGHNA and CDR2 is YNFKEQ. The CDR3 region is CASSQDFKGLTSSSYNSPLHF. CDR3 bases: TGTGCCAGCAGCCAAGATTTTAAGGGACTGACGTCGAGCTCCTATAATTCACCCCTCCACTTT.

In this sample, this clone turned up once. The chain uses TRBV5-1 and TRBJ1-1; D is unclear. The V gene's germline CDR1 is SGHRS and CDR2 YFSETQ. The CDR3 loop spans 15 amino acids. Trimming took 2 bases from V and 3 from J, leaving 14 bases between them. This chain's CDR3 is CASSFEPDSYTEAFF. In DNA form, the CDR3 reads TGCGCCAGCAGCTTTGAACCGGACTCCTACACTGAAGCTTTCTTT.

The chain has TRBV3-1 (or the pseudogene TRBV3-2) and TRBJ2-3, with a possible D match to TRBD1 (7 bases). The CDR3 has 20 amino acids. V gave up 2 bases and J gave up 2 bases, with 26 bases separating them. Germline loops: CDR1 LGHDT, CDR2 YNNKEL (reference sequence). The CDR3: CASSQRGRTKGRGNTDTQYF. Written as DNA, the CDR3 is TGTGCCAGCAGCCAAAGGGGGCGAACTAAAGGTCGGGGGAACACAGATACGCAGTATTTT.

The rearrangement uses TRBV28 and TRBJ1-2; D call uncertain. Germline V gene lookup returns CDR1 MDHEN and CDR2 SYDVKM. V lost 5 bases and J lost 0, with 10 bases in between. The CDR3 length is 14 residues. CDR3 coding DNA: TGTGCCAGCAGTACCAGGCCTTCTAACTATGGCTACACCTTC. It codes for CASSTRPSNYGYTF.

V gene TRBV21-1 combines with J gene TRBJ2-7; the table's D call, TRBD1, has no DNA check behind it. TRBV21-1 is marked as a pseudogene. CDR3 length equals 14 residues. CDR3 residues: CASSIYRSSYEQYF. The CDR3 bases are TGTGCCAGCAGCATCTACAGGAGCTCCTACGAGCAGTACTTC.

This chain links TRBV11-2 with TRBJ1-6; possibly TRBD1 for D (5 bases). Trimming removed 5 bases at V and 6 bases at J, with 17 bases between. The germline CDR1 and CDR2 sequences are SGHAT and FQNNGV. The CDR3 contains 16 residues. The CDR3 is CASSRQSPGPNSPLHF. CDR3 nucleotides: TGTGCCAGCAGCCGACAGAGCCCCGGCCCTAATTCACCCCTCCACTTT.

The chain employs TRBV25-1 and TRBJ1-4; D ambiguous. V gave up 4 bases and J gave up 4 bases, with 13 bases separating them. Looked up from germline, CDR1 is MGHDK and CDR2 is SYGVNS. The CDR3 loop spans 15 amino acids. CDR3: CASSGGVNFNEKLFF. The CDR3 DNA reads as TGTGCCAGCAGTGGGGGAGTTAACTTTAATGAAAAACTGTTTTTT.

This clone was counted a few times. The chain has TRBV7-9 and TRBJ1-5; D remains ambiguous. The CDR3 sequence is 13 residues long. V lost 4 bases, J lost 2 bases, and 6 bases lay in between. Germline V gene lookup returns CDR1 SEHNR and CDR2 FQNEAQ (reference sequence). The CDR3 protein is CASSSVGNQPQHF. For the CDR3, the DNA is TGTGCCAGCAGCTCGGTTGGCAATCAGCCCCAGCATTTT.

This chain joins TRBV24-1 and TRBJ2-5; unclear D gene. V lost 4 bases and J 5 bases, leaving 16 bases between the germline ends. CDR1 and CDR2 from the germline V gene are KGHDR and SFDVKD. CDR3 length equals 15 residues. The CDR3 reads CATSEGTQRRETQYF. In DNA form, the CDR3 reads TGTGCCACCAGTGAGGGCACCCAAAGAAGGGAGACCCAGTACTTC.

This clone was counted between two and nine times. V gene TRBV11-1 combines with J gene TRBJ2-7; possibly TRBD1 for D (6 bases). Trimming cost V 4 bases and J 1 base, with 17 bases left between them. Looked up from germline, CDR1 is SGHAT and CDR2 is FQDESV (reference sequence). CDR3 length: 16 residues. CDR3 DNA sequence: TGTGCCAGCAGCTCAACCTCGACAGGCCTTTCCTACGAGCAGTACTTC. It encodes CASSSTSTGLSYEQYF.

J is TRBJ2-4 and V is TRBV7-7, with D perhaps TRBD2 (6 bases). V was pared by 0 bases and J by 7 bases, with 7 bases between. In germline, CDR1 is SSHAT, CDR2 FNYEAQ (reference sequence). This CDR3 region has 13 residues. CDR3: CASSLAEGNIQYF. The CDR3 region has the DNA TGTGCCAGCAGCTTAGCGGAGGGGAACATTCAGTACTTC.

The chain uses TRBV14 and TRBJ1-3, with a tentative D call TRBD1 (5 bases). V lost 2 bases and J 5 bases, leaving 10 bases between the germline ends. The germline V gene encodes CDR1 SGHDN and CDR2 FVKESK. This CDR3 has 14 residues. CDR3 in DNA: TGTGCCAGCAGCCAATCAGGGCAGCGAAACACCATATATTTT. Translated: CASSQSGQRNTIYF.

V usage is TRBV28 and J usage is TRBJ2-4; 7 bases are shared with TRBD2. The CDR3 length is 13 residues. V lost 7 bases, J lost 3 bases, and 3 bases stayed unmatched. CDR1 is MDHEN and CDR2 is SYDVKM in the germline V gene. For the CDR3, the DNA is TGTGCCAGCAAATGGGGGGGCAAAAACATTCAGTACTTC. This gives the protein CASKWGGKNIQYF.

The chain recombines TRBV30 with TRBJ1-4, with 9 bases identical to TRBD1. With V trimmed by 6 bases and J by 5 bases, 4 bases remained unmatched. The CDR3 is made up of 13 amino acids. Germline CDR1 GTSNPN, CDR2 SVGIG (reference sequence). CDR3 nucleotides: TGTGCCTGTACAGGACAGGGGAATGAAAAACTGTTTTTT. Its protein product is CACTGQGNEKLFF.

This sequence joins TRBV24-1 and TRBJ1-2; TRBD1 matches at 7 bases. Germline assignment: CDR1 KGHDR and CDR2 SFDVKD. CDR3 size: 14 residues. Trimming at V came to 9 bases and at J to 0 bases, leaving 6 bases not matched to a gene. CDR3 amino acids: CATSGTESNYGYTF. CDR3 DNA: TGTGCCACCTCGGGGACAGAATCTAACTATGGCTACACCTTC.

The chain is built from TRBV4-2 and TRBJ2-1, with 13 bases that match TRBD2. This CDR3 has 18 amino acids. Per germline, CDR1 LGHNA and CDR2 YNFKEQ. Germline trimming cut 2 bases from V and 4 bases from J; bases unmatched to any gene: 8. Here the CDR3 reads CASSQKGSTSGGYNEQFF. The CDR3 region has the DNA TGTGCCAGCAGCCAAAAAGGGTCGACTAGCGGGGGGTACAATGAGCAGTTCTTC.

This sequence joins TRBV3-1 (or the pseudogene TRBV3-2) and TRBJ2-3; no clear D. Between the trimmed V and J ends, which lost 4 bases and 4 bases, there was a span of 15 bases. The germline gives CDR1 LGHDT, CDR2 YNNKEL (reference sequence). The CDR3 consists of 15 residues. The CDR3 DNA reads TGTGCCAGCAGCCCCCTCATCAGTCTCCCAGATACGCAGTATTTT. This translates into CASSPLISLPDTQYF.

V and J are TRBV2 and TRBJ1-2; TRBD1 is a possible D gene (6 bases). The germline V and J ends were trimmed by 4 bases and 2 bases, with 14 bases remaining between them. Germline-derived CDR1 and CDR2 are SNHLY and FYNNEI. This CDR3 comprises 15 residues. The CDR3 DNA reads as TGTGCCAGCAGTGCACGAGGGGGAGGGAACTATGGCTACACCTTC. It specifies CASSARGGGNYGYTF.

This clone was counted a few times. V and J are TRBV5-1 and TRBJ1-6, with D possibly TRBD1 on 5 matching bases. Per the germline V gene, CDR1 is SGHRS and CDR2 is YFSETQ. The length of the CDR3 is 17 residues. V dropped 0 bases and J dropped 9 bases, with 19 bases sitting between them. The DNA of the CDR3 is TGCGCCAGCAGCTTGGCGTCTTCCGGGACTACTAGTTCACCCCTCCACTTT. Amino acids: CASSLASSGTTSSPLHF.

The gene calls are TRBV6-4 and TRBJ2-1; 9 positions match TRBD2. Germline values: CDR1 MRHNA, CDR2 SNTAGT. The CDR3 loop spans 18 amino acids. Trimming took 3 bases from V and 0 from J; bases not matched to a gene: 9. The CDR3 spells CASSEGSSGVSSYNEQFF. Here the CDR3 DNA reads TGTGCCAGCAGTGAGGGGTCTAGCGGGGTTAGCTCCTACAATGAGCAGTTCTTC.

V is TRBV9 and J is TRBJ1-1, with a tentative D call TRBD1 (6 bases). The V gene's germline CDR1 is SGDLS and CDR2 YYNGEE. V was shortened by 4 bases and J by 8 bases, with 18 bases between the two germline ends. The CDR3 sequence is 14 residues long. The CDR3 DNA reads as TGTGCCAGCAGCCCCACCGGGACACAAGCCGAAGCTTTCTTT. Its protein product is CASSPTGTQAEAFF.

This clone was seen once. The chain recombines TRBV7-9 with TRBJ1-2; D is undetermined. The CDR3 totals 14 residues. The germline CDR1 and CDR2 sequences are SEHNR and FQNEAQ (reference sequence). Between the trimmed V and J ends, which lost 0 bases and 9 bases, there was a span of 14 bases. CDR3 protein: CASSLAERLASYTF. Written as DNA, the CDR3 is TGTGCCAGCAGCTTAGCGGAGCGGCTCGCTAGCTACACCTTC.